The text below deals with one T cell receptor (beta chain). The antigen is not known. Naivety in CD8+ T cells corresponded to a CD45RO-CCR7+CD27+CD95- phenotype. Researchers prepared the TRB cDNA libraries using 5' RACE with UMI labels. Each CDR3 protein gets one entry in TCRdb, which reprocessed the 5' RACE reads and gives no DNA. The sample has some 130,000 distinct CDR3 sequences. The data were taken from a study of CXCR3-negative and CXCR3-positive naive CD8 T cells. General observations from the study: TRB CDR3 hydrophobicity was greater in CXCR3-positive naive cells than in CXCR3-negative naive cells.

Sequencing was performed on naive CXCR3+ CD8+ T cells from blood. The subset here: CD45RO-CCR7+CD27+CD95- naive CD8+ T cells expressing CXCR3 (TNR3+). The sequence derives from a human donor in good health. Some clones in this sample may be carry-over from other donors' samples.

The chain's CDR3 is CSAPTDSNEQFF. The chain combines TRBV20-1 with TRBJ2-1; TCRdb returns TRBD1, unconfirmable since there is no DNA. From germline, CDR1 is DFQATT and CDR2 SNEGSKA (reference sequence). The CDR3 has 12 amino acids.